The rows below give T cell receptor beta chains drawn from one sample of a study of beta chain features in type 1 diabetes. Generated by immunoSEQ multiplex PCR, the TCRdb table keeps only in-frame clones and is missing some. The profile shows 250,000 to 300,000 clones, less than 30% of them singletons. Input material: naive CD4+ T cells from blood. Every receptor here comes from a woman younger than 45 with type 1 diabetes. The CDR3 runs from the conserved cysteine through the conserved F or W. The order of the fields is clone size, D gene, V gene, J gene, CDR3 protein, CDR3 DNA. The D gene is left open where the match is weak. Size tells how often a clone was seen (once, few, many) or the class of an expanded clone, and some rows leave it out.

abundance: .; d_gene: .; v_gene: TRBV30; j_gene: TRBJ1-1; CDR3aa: CAWIIDFGTLTAFF; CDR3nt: TGTGCCTGGATCATAGACTTTGGAACTCTTACGGCTTTCTTT
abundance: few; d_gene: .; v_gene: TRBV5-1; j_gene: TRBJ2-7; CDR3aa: CASSSATSTYEQYF; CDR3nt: TGCGCCAGCAGCTCGGCTACTAGCACCTACGAGCAGTACTTC
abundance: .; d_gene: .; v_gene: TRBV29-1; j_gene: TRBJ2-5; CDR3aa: CSVERRGRGKTQYF; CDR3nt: TGCAGCGTTGAGAGAAGAGGCAGGGGCAAGACCCAGTACTTC
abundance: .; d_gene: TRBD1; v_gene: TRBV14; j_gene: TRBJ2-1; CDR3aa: CASSQDWGQGNNEQFF; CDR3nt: TGTGCCAGCAGCCAAGATTGGGGACAGGGGAACAATGAGCAGTTCTTC
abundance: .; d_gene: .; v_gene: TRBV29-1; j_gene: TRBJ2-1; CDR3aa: CSVGVTASGDNEQFF; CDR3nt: TGCAGCGTTGGTGTGACAGCAAGTGGGGACAATGAGCAGTTCTTC
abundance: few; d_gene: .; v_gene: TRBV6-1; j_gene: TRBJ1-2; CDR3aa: CASTAVGTVNYGYTF; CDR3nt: TGTGCCAGCACCGCGGTTGGTACCGTGAACTATGGCTACACCTTC
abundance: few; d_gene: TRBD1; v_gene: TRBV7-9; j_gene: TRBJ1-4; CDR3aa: CASSRGRDRHEKLFF; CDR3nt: TGTGCCAGCAGCAGGGGCCGGGACAGGCACGAAAAACTGTTTTTT
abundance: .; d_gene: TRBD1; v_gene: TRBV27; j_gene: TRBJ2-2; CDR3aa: CASSRDSSTGELFF; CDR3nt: TGTGCCAGCAGTAGGGACAGTTCCACCGGGGAGCTGTTTTTT
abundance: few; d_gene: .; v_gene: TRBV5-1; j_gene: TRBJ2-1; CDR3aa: CASSLAAGNEQFF; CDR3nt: TGCGCCAGCAGCTTGGCCGCAGGGAATGAGCAGTTCTTC
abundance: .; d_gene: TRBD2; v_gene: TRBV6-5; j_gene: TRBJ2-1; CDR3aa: CASSYVRTSGNNEQFF; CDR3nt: TGTGCCAGCAGTTACGTCCGGACTAGTGGGAACAATGAGCAGTTCTTC
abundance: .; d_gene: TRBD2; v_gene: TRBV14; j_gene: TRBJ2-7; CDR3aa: CASSQLYGLAGGGHEQYF; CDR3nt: TGTGCCAGCAGCCAACTGTATGGACTAGCGGGAGGTGGCCACGAGCAGTACTTC
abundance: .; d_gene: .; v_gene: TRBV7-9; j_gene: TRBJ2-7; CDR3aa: CASSSVSAYEQYF; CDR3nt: TGTGCCAGCAGCTCCGTGTCTGCCTACGAGCAGTACTTC
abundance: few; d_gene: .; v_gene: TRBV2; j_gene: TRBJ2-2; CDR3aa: CASTRQEVGELFF; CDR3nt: TGTGCCAGCACCCGACAGGAAGTCGGGGAGCTGTTTTTT
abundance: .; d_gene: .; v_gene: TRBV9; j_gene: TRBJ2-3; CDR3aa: CASSVGSSPDTQYF; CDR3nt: TGTGCCAGCAGCGTAGGGTCTAGTCCAGATACGCAGTATTTT
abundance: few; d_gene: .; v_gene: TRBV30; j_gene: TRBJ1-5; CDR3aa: CAWSTGWNQPQHF; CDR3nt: TGTGCCTGGAGTACAGGGTGGAATCAGCCCCAGCATTTT
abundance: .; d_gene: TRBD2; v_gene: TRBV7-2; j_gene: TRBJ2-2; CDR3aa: CASLLSGGLFF; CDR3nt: TGTGCCAGCCTACTGTCGGGAGGGCTGTTTTTT
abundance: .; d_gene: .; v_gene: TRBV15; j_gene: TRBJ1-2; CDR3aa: CATSRDFYGANYGYTF; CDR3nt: TGTGCCACCAGCAGAGATTTTTACGGGGCTAACTATGGCTACACCTTC
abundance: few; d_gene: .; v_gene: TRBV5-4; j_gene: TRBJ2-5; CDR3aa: CASSPRREVGKTQYF; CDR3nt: TGTGCCAGCAGCCCCAGAAGGGAGGTTGGGAAGACCCAGTACTTC
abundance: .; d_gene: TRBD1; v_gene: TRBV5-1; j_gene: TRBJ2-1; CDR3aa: CASSLRVTGQGTNEQFF; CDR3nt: TGCGCCAGCAGCTTGCGCGTTACGGGACAGGGGACGAATGAGCAGTTCTTC
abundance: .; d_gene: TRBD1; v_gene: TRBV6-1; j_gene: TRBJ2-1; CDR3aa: CASTLGGTGVEQFF; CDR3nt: TGTGCCAGCACCCTTGGCGGGACAGGGGTTGAGCAGTTCTTC
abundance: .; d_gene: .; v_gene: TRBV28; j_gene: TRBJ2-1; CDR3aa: CASSPNLGLPSYNEQFF; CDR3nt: TGTGCCAGCAGTCCAAACTTAGGACTACCCAGCTACAATGAGCAGTTCTTC